Each of the 16 T cell receptor beta chains below was sequenced from the same sample in a study of identical twins. TCRdb ran MiXCR on the 5' RACE reads and lists one entry per CDR3 protein. The repertoire includes 690,000 or so distinct CDR3 sequences, 8.6% of them detected once, and roughly 0.97% sits in the top ten. The sample was also linked to a second study, of yellow fever vaccine responses in identical twins.

The sequenced sample was PBMCs. The receptors originated from a woman aged 18 to 35 in good health.

This clonotype has more than one count but fewer than ten. The chain recombines TRBV7-2 with TRBJ2-5; TRBD2 matches 12 bases. V dropped 2 bases and J dropped 1; count of bases not matched to a gene: 5. Germline CDR1 reads SGHTA; CDR2 reads FQGNSA. CDR3 length equals 17 residues. As DNA, the CDR3 is TGTGCCAGCAGCTTATGGGGACTAGCGGGTCTCCAAGAGACCCAGTACTTC. It specifies CASSLWGLAGLQETQYF.

This clonotype showed up many times. The V call is TRBV12-3 or TRBV12-4, the J call TRBJ2-7, with 7 bases identical to TRBD1. Unmatched junction bases numbered 4, after V lost 5 bases and J lost 0 bases. CDR3 length equals 14 residues. Written as DNA, the CDR3 is TGTGCCAGCAGTACCCCAGGGGGCTCCTACGAGCAGTACTTC. Protein sequence: CASSTPGGSYEQYF.

This clonotype was counted only a few times. This sequence joins TRBV6-1 and TRBJ2-5; 11 bases are shared with TRBD2. The CDR3 spans 17 residues. Germline V CDR1 and CDR2: MNHNS, SASEGT. The junction had 9 bases not matched to a gene; V was cut back by 5 bases and J by 1 base. The CDR3 DNA reads TGTGCCAGCAGTCTTACACACGGGACTAGCGGCCAAGAGACCCAGTACTTC. The encoded protein is CASSLTHGTSGQETQYF.

This clonotype was seen more than once but under ten times. The rearrangement links TRBV6-2 or TRBV6-3 to TRBJ2-2; tentative D call: TRBD2 (6 bases). The V and J ends lost 6 bases and 1 base respectively, with 12 bases between them. The CDR3 runs to 15 residues. CDR1 is MNHEY and CDR2 is SVGEGT in the germline V gene. The CDR3 loop is CASSEGGLNTGELFF. For the CDR3, the DNA is TGTGCCAGCAGCGAGGGAGGCCTGAACACCGGGGAGCTGTTTTTT.

The CDR3, as DNA: TGCGCCAGCAGCTTTGATCCGGGGGGCTCTGGGGCCAACGTCCTGACTTTC. Amino acid sequence: CASSFDPGGSGANVLTF. This rearrangement joins TRBV5-1 to TRBJ2-6; 7 bases align to TRBD2. The CDR3 totals 17 residues. J was trimmed by 0 bases and V by 2 bases; bases with no gene match: 5. The V gene's germline CDR1 is SGHRS and CDR2 YFSETQ.

This clonotype was counted only a few times. The rearrangement joins TRBV6-1 to TRBJ1-6; TRBD1 aligns across 10 bases. Germline CDR1 is MNHNS and CDR2 is SASEGT. The CDR3 is made up of 14 amino acids. Trimming removed 7 bases from V and 10 bases from J; junction bases left unmatched: 7. The CDR3 reads CASNLGQGKSPLHF. CDR3 in DNA: TGTGCCAGCAACCTGGGACAGGGGAAATCACCCCTCCACTTT.

Regarding this clonotype: This could be a read error, since a much larger clone is one nucleotide away. This chain connects TRBV6-6 to TRBJ2-1; tentative D call: TRBD2 (7 bases). V lost 2 bases and J lost 8, with 10 bases in between. The CDR3 covers 13 residues. Germline lookup yields CDR1 MNHNY and CDR2 SVGAGI (reference sequence). CDR3 coding DNA: TGTGCCAGCAGTTACACGGGGGGCGATGAGCAGTTCTTC. Translated: CASSYTGGDEQFF.

This clonotype was counted ten times or more. This sequence joins TRBV12-3 or TRBV12-4 and TRBJ1-5; TRBD1 might be the D (6 bases). The CDR3 loop spans 15 amino acids. The V and J ends lost 2 bases and 3 bases respectively, with 11 bases between them. The CDR3 here is CASSLTTGYNQPQHF. CDR3 DNA sequence: TGTGCCAGCAGTTTAACAACAGGGTACAATCAGCCCCAGCATTTT.

This chain uses TRBV7-8 with TRBJ1-2; 9 bases map to TRBD1. The junction had 7 bases not matched to a gene; V was cut back by 1 base and J by 7 bases. Germline CDR1 is SGHVS and CDR2 is FQNEAQ. The CDR3 spans 15 residues. This chain's CDR3 is CASSLEGQGKIGYTF. The CDR3 DNA sequence: TGTGCCAGCAGCTTAGAGGGACAGGGAAAGATTGGCTACACCTTC.

The chain combines TRBV11-2 with TRBJ2-2, with D unresolved. V was shortened by 2 bases and J by 0 bases, with 10 bases between the two germline ends. Germline V gene lookup returns CDR1 SGHAT and CDR2 FQNNGV. The length of the CDR3 is 16 residues. The CDR3 sequence is CASSLSHPANTGELFF. Written as DNA, the CDR3 is TGTGCCAGCAGCTTATCGCACCCCGCGAACACCGGGGAGCTGTTTTTT. The full variable domain, in which reference TRBV11-2 and TRBJ2-2 provide the parts outside the CDR3, is EAGVAQSPRYKIIEKRQSVAFWCNPISGHATLYWYQQILGQGPKLLIQFQNNGVVDDSQLPKDRFSAERLKGVDSTLKIQPAKLEDSAVYLCASSLSHPANTGELFFGEGSRLTVL.

This clonotype was observed a handful of times. The CDR3 loop reads CSALGLAGTDTQYF. The CDR3 DNA follows: TGCAGTGCCCTTGGATTAGCGGGGACAGATACGCAGTATTTT. The genes are TRBV20-1 and TRBJ2-3; 8 bases agree with TRBD2. This CDR3 region has 14 residues. With 6 bases clipped from V and 3 bases from J, the junction kept 8 bases outside the gene matches. Germline V gene data show CDR1 as DFQATT and CDR2 as SNEGSKA (reference sequence).

There are a few counts of this clonotype. This chain joins TRBV7-2 and TRBJ2-5, with 11 bases matching TRBD2. The CDR3 loop spans 15 amino acids. J lost 4 bases, V lost 2 bases, and 3 bases had no gene match. Germline V gene sequence: CDR1 SGHTA, CDR2 FQGNSA. In DNA form, the CDR3 reads TGTGCCAGCAGCTTACGACTAGCGGGATCAGAGACCCAGTACTTC. Residues: CASSLRLAGSETQYF.

V is TRBV5-5 and J is TRBJ2-7; possibly TRBD1 or TRBD2 for D (7 bases each). Germline lookup yields CDR1 SGHKS and CDR2 YYEKEE (reference sequence). The V end was cut by 5 bases, the J end by 2 bases, with 17 bases between. CDR3 size: 15 residues. The CDR3 here is CASSRQGGQTYEQYF. CDR3 bases: TGTGCCAGCAGTCGTCAGGGGGGGCAAACCTACGAGCAGTACTTC.

The chain uses TRBV10-3 and TRBJ2-3; 9 nucleotides match TRBD2. The CDR3 contains 15 residues. The V and J ends lost 6 bases and 3 bases, in that order; junction bases with no gene match: 7. In germline, CDR1 is ENHRY, CDR2 SYGVKD. In DNA, the CDR3 is TGTGCCATCAGGGAACTAGCGGGTATTACAGATACGCAGTATTTT. This sequence encodes CAIRELAGITDTQYF.

This clonotype has a count of ten or more. The chain has TRBV4-1 and TRBJ2-7; 9 bases align to TRBD1. This CDR3 comprises 15 residues. CDR1 MGHRA and CDR2 YSYEKL come from the germline V gene. V gave up 5 bases and J gave up 7 bases; unmatched junction bases: 12. CDR3 in DNA: TGCGCCAGCAGCACCCACAGGGGGCCGTTTGTGGAGCAGTACTTC. As protein: CASSTHRGPFVEQYF.

The chain is built from TRBV19 and TRBJ2-2; a possible D gene is TRBD1 (5 bases). Germline assignment: CDR1 LNHDA and CDR2 SQIVND (reference sequence). Trimming cost V 3 bases and J 4 bases, with 15 bases left between them. This CDR3 has 16 amino acids. The CDR3: CASSIMGQETTGELFF. The CDR3 bases are TGTGCCAGTAGTATTATGGGGCAGGAAACCACCGGGGAGCTGTTTTTT.